This TCR beta chain was identified in a study of blood T cell repertoires in COVID-19. Study processing details: How many nucleated cells were present was estimated from reference gene primer amplification. The method was immunoSEQ multiplex PCR; TCRdb's version includes in-frame clones alone and lacks a portion of them. V, J and clone size were drawn from that table, and D and trimming were deduced from the DNA. The sample lists fewer than 70,000 clones, 78% occurring once. V dropped 2 bases and J dropped 0 bases, with 8 bases sitting between them. Germline values: CDR1 MNHEY, CDR2 SMNVEV (reference sequence). CDR3 size: 14 residues.

The TCR comes from a human donor in a cohort sampled during active COVID-19. Input material: peripheral blood. The rearrangement links TRBV27 to TRBJ2-7; D is undetermined. The chain's CDR3 is CASSLEAFSYEQYF. The CDR3 bases are TGTGCCAGCAGTTTAGAGGCCTTCTCCTACGAGCAGTACTTC.